This note documents a single TCR beta chain sequence. No antigen is known for it. The data are from a study of OX40 agonist ivuxolimab in advanced cancers. Study in general: Patients with hepatocellular carcinoma, melanoma, renal cell or head and neck cancer made up the dose-escalation patients.

Study observations and caveats: The study did not work out the antigen specificity of the expanded peripheral T cells. Dose levels from 0.1 to 3.0 mg/kg saw CD4+ and CD8+ blood T cells expand clonally by week 6.

TCRdb's table, derived via immunoSEQ multiplex PCR, lists solely in-frame clones and lacks some. The sample has about 77,000 clones; around 86% are singletons. This CDR3 is built from 12 residues. The V gene lost 1 base and the J gene lost 5 bases, with 4 bases spanning the gap. Germline V CDR1 and CDR2: SGHKS, YYEKEE (reference sequence). The V and J genes are TRBV5-5 and TRBJ1-5; D not certain. The sequenced sample was CD4+ or CD8+ T cells sorted from blood, obtained in a trial of the OX40 agonist ivuxolimab. This receptor was taken from an adult with an advanced solid tumor such as melanoma, head and neck, liver or kidney cancer. The CDR3 sequence: CASSLSDQPQHF. The CDR3, as DNA: TGTGCCAGCAGCTTGTCCGATCAGCCCCAGCATTTT.